What follows describes a single T cell receptor (beta chain). Its specificity is not known. In the PCR, 60 Vbeta and 13 Jbeta primers were used. Clones were read by immunoSEQ multiplex PCR, and TCRdb kept only the in-frame ones, dropping some. The table shows 80,000 to 95,000 clones, with roughly 81% occurring only once. This sample was included in a study of cytomegalovirus exposure and HLA in healthy donors. Broader study findings: DRB1 showed the most TCR associations and HLA-C the fewest in a later analysis, as rates varied by HLA locus.

The trim removed 5 bases at V and 8 bases at J, leaving 23 bases unmatched. The CDR3 sequence is 19 residues long. Germline loops: CDR1 SEHNR, CDR2 FQNEAQ (reference sequence). Sequenced material: PBMCs. The rearrangement uses TRBV7-9 and TRBJ1-3; 8 bases line up with TRBD1. This clonotype was obtained from a woman aged 25 to 39 in good health and CMV-seronegative. CDR3 sequence reads: CASSPRTGKLTILPDTIYF. The CDR3 DNA sequence: TGTGCCAGCAGCCCAAGGACAGGGAAACTCACCATTCTTCCAGACACCATATATTTT.